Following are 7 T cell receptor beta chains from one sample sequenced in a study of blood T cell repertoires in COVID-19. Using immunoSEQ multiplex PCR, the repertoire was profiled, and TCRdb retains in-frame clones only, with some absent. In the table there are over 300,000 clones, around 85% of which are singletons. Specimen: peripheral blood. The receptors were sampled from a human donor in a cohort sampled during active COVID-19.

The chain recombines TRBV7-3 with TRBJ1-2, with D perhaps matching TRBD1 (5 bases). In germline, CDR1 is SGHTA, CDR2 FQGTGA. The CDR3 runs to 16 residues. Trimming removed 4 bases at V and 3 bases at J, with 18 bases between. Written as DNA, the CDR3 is TGTGCCAGCAGCTCTCTCTCTCCGGGGGTTGACTATGGCTACACCTTC. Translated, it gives CASSSLSPGVDYGYTF.

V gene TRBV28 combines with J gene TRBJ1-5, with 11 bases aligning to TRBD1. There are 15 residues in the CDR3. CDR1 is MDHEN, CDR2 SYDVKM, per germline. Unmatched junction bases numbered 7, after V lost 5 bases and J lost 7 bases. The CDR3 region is CASSAGTGGIQPQHF. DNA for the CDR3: TGTGCCAGCAGTGCCGGGACAGGGGGGATCCAGCCCCAGCATTTT.

The CDR3 DNA sequence: TGTGCCAGCAGGCAGTCAGAGGGTAACAATTCACCCCTCCACTTT. This sequence encodes CASRQSEGNNSPLHF. The rearrangement links TRBV27 to TRBJ1-6; D is uncertain. The CDR3 covers 15 residues. From germline, CDR1 is MNHEY and CDR2 SMNVEV (reference sequence). Trimming took off 6 bases at V and 7 bases at J, with 16 bases between the two ends.

CDR3 residues: CATSDVYGDRNTGELFF. The CDR3 coding sequence is TGTGCCACCAGTGATGTATATGGGGACAGGAACACCGGGGAGCTGTTTTTT. The chain recombines TRBV24-1 with TRBJ2-2; 7 nucleotides agree with TRBD1. CDR1 and CDR2 (germline): KGHDR, SFDVKD. The CDR3 extends over 17 amino acids. V lost 3 bases to trimming and J lost 1 base; unmatched junction nucleotides: 7.

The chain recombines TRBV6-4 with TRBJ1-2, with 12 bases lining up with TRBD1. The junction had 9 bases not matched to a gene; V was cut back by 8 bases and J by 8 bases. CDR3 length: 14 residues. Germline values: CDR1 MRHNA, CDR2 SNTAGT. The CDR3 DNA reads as TGTGCCAGCGCTCCGGGACAGGGGGCGCAGGGCTACACCTTC. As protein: CASAPGQGAQGYTF.

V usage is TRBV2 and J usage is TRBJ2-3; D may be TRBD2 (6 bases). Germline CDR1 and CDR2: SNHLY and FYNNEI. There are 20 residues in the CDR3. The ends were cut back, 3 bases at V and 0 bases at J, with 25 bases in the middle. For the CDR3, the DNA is TGTGCCAGCAGTGACTTAATGGGGGGTGGCCGCCGATTTAGCACAGATACGCAGTATTTT. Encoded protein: CASSDLMGGGRRFSTDTQYF.

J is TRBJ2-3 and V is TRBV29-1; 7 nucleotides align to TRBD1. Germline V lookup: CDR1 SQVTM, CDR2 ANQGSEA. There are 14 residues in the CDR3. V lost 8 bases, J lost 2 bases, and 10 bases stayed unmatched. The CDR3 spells CSIGQAADTDTQYF. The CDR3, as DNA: TGCAGCATAGGACAGGCCGCAGACACAGATACGCAGTATTTT.